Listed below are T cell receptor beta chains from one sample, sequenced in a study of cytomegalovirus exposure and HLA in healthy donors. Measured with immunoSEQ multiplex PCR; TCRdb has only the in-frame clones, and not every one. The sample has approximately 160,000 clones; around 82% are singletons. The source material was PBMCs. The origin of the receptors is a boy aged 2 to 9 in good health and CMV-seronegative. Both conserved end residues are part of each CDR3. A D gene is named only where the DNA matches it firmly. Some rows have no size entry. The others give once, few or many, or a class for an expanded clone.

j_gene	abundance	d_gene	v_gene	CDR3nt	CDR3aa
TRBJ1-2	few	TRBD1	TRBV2	TGTGCCAGCAGTGTAGAGGGACAGGCTTCAGGCTACACCTTC	CASSVEGQASGYTF
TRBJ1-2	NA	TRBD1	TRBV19	TGTGCCAGAACCACTGGACAGGGGGCTGACTATGGCTACACCTTC	CARTTGQGADYGYTF
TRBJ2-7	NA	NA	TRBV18	TGTGCCAGCTCACCCGGTCCCCCCTACGAGCAGTACTTC	CASSPGPPYEQYF
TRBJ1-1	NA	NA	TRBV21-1	TGTGCCAGCAGCAACCCAACCCCTGGGCCACGAATCAACACTGAAGCTTTCTTT	CASSNPTPGPRINTEAFF
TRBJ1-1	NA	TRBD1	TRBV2	TGTGCCAGCAGGGGGACAGGGGGGCGGACTGAAGCTTTCTTT	CASRGTGGRTEAFF
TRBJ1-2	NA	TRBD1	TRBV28	TGTGCCAGCAGTTTCCCTTCTCAGGGGGACTATGGCTACACCTTC	CASSFPSQGDYGYTF
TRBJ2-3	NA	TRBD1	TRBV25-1	TGTGCCAGCAGTGGGACAGGGGGCGCAGATACGCAGTATTTT	CASSGTGGADTQYF
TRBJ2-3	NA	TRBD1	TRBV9	TGTGCCAGCAGGCCGGGACAGGGTCTAGCGGAGAGCACAGATACGCAGTATTTT	CASRPGQGLAESTDTQYF
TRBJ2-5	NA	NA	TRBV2	TGTGCCAGCACGGGTGGAGGGGAGACCCAGTACTTC	CASTGGGETQYF
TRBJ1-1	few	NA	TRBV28	TGTGCCAGCAGCACTTCGCGGACAGTTTCCGAAGCTTTCTTT	CASSTSRTVSEAFF
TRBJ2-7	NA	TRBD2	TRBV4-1	TGCGCCAGCAGCCAAGTTTTACTAGCGGGGGGTTACGAGCAGTACTTC	CASSQVLLAGGYEQYF
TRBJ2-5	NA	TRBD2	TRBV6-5	TGTGCCAGCAGGCGACTAGCGGGAGGGGAGACCCAGTACTTC	CASRRLAGGETQYF
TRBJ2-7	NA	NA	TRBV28	TGTGCCAGCGGATTCCGGGACACCTCCTACGAGCAGTACTTC	CASGFRDTSYEQYF
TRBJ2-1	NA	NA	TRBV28	TGTGCCAGCAGTCTATCCGGGACAACCAACAATGAGCAGTTCTTC	CASSLSGTTNNEQFF
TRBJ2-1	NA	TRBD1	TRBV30	TGTGCCTGGACCGGGACAGGGAGTTTGAATGAGCAGTTCTTC	CAWTGTGSLNEQFF
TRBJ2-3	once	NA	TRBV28	TGTGCCAGCATCTGGGGAAGGGGTCGTTGGGATACGCAGTATTTT	CASIWGRGRWDTQYF
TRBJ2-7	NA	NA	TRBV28	TGTGCCACCAACGGGATCCTTCCCTACGAGCAGTACTTC	CATNGILPYEQYF
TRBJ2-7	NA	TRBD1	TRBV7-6	TGTGCCAGCAGCCAAGGGACAGGAGCGGCCTACGAGCAGTACTTC	CASSQGTGAAYEQYF
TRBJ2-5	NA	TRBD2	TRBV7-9	TGTGCCAGCAGCTTCCTAGCGGGAGGTAACCAAGAGACCCAGTACTTC	CASSFLAGGNQETQYF
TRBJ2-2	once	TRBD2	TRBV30	TGTGCCTGGAGTAACCCTAGACTAGCTTCGACCGGGGAGCTGTTTTTT	CAWSNPRLASTGELFF
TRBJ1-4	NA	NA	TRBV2	TGTGCCAGCACGGACAGCCGTACAACTAATGAAAAACTGTTTTTT	CASTDSRTTNEKLFF
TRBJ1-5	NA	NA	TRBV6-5	TGTGCCAGCAGCCCCGACAGTTACAATCAGCCCCAGCATTTT	CASSPDSYNQPQHF
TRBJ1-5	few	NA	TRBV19	TGTGCCAGTAGTTACAGGAGCAATCAGCCCCAGCATTTT	CASSYRSNQPQHF
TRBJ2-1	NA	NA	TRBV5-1	TGCGCCAGCAGCTTGCCCCAAAGTGGGGGGGAGCAGTTCTTC	CASSLPQSGGEQFF
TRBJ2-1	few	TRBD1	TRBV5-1	TGCGCCAGCAGCTCTGGGGGACAGGGGGGGTACAATGAGCAGTTCTTC	CASSSGGQGGYNEQFF
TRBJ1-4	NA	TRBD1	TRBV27	TGTGCCAGCAGTTTATACGCGACAGGGGGGGAAACTAATGAAAAACTGTTTTTT	CASSLYATGGETNEKLFF
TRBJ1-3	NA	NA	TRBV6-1	TGTGCCAGCAGACTGGGCCTTGGAAACACCATATATTTT	CASRLGLGNTIYF
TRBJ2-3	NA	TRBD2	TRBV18	TGTGCCAGCTCACCAGAGGTTTCGGGAGGGCCTCCAGATACGCAGTATTTT	CASSPEVSGGPPDTQYF
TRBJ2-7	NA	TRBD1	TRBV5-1	TGCGCCAGCAGACCGGACAGGGGCGGCGAGCAGTACTTC	CASRPDRGGEQYF
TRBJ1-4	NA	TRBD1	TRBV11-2	TGTGCCAGCAGCTCGACAGGGCGGGATGAAAAACTGTTTTTT	CASSSTGRDEKLFF
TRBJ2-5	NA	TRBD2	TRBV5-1	TGCGCCAGCAGCAGTACTAGCGGACAAGAGACCCAGTACTTC	CASSSTSGQETQYF
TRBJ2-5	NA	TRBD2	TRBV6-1	TGTGCCAGCAGTGCCGCCCCCAGCGGGAGATTCCAAGAGACCCAGTACTTC	CASSAAPSGRFQETQYF
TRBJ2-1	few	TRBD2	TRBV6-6	TGTGCCAGCAGTTACTTAGGCGGGAGATCCTACAATGAGCAGTTCTTC	CASSYLGGRSYNEQFF
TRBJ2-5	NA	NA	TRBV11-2	TGTGCCAGCAGCTTAAGGAGCCCAGAGACCCAGTACTTC	CASSLRSPETQYF
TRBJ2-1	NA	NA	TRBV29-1	TGCAGCGTTGATGTAGGAGAATATGAGCAGTTCTTC	CSVDVGEYEQFF
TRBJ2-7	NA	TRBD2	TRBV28	TGTGCCAGCAGCCCCGGACTAGCGGGAGGAGGGGAGCAGTACTTC	CASSPGLAGGGEQYF
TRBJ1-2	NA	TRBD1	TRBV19	TGTGCCAGTAGTTCATTAGGACAGGGCGACTATGGCTACACCTTC	CASSSLGQGDYGYTF
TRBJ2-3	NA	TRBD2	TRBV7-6	TGTGCCAGCAGCTTAGGAGCGGGAGGGCCGACAGATACGCAGTATTTT	CASSLGAGGPTDTQYF
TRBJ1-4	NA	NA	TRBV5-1	TGCGCCAGCAGGCCGGGGGGCGCAACTAATGAAAAACTGTTTTTT	CASRPGGATNEKLFF
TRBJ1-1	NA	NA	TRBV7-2	TGTGCCAGCAGCTTAGCTGGAGGTAGGTCTGAAGCTTTCTTT	CASSLAGGRSEAFF
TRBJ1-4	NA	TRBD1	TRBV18	TGTGCCAGTTTAACAGGGGCGGCAACTAATGAAAAACTGTTTTTT	CASLTGAATNEKLFF
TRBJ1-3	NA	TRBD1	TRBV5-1	TGCGCCAGCAGCTCCGGACAGGGTAACACCATATATTTT	CASSSGQGNTIYF
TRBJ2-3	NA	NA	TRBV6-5	TGTGCCAGCTCGCTAGTAGGGGGCACAGATACGCAGTATTTT	CASSLVGGTDTQYF
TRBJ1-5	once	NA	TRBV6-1	TGTGCCAGCAGTGAAGAGTGGGCAGACCAGCCCCAGCATTTT	CASSEEWADQPQHF
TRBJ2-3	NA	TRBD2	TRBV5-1	TGCGCCAGCAGCGTGGGACTAGCGGAAGATACGCAGTATTTT	CASSVGLAEDTQYF
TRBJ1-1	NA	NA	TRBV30	TGTGCCTGGACCCTTGGGGGGACCACTGAAGCTTTCTTT	CAWTLGGTTEAFF
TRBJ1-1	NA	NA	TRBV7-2	TGTGCCAGCAGCTTAGAAACAGGGACCACTGAAGCTTTCTTT	CASSLETGTTEAFF
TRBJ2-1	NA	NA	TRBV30	TGTGCCTGGAGTGTTCGGGTTCTCAATGAGCAGTTCTTC	CAWSVRVLNEQFF
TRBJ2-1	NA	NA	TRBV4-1	TGCGCCAGCAGCCAAGATTCCCTAGTTCTTGGTGAGCAGTTCTTC	CASSQDSLVLGEQFF
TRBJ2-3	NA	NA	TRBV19	TGTGCCAGTAGGATCAGGGCACAGGCGACAGATACGCAGTATTTT	CASRIRAQATDTQYF
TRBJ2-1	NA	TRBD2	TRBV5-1	TGCGCCAGCAGCTTGGCCGGCCGGGGGGACAATGAGCAGTTCTTC	CASSLAGRGDNEQFF
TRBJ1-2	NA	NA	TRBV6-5	TGTGCCAGCAGCACCTCCCTTGGCGGCGTGGCCTTC	CASSTSLGGVAF